One sample yielded the 7 T cell receptor beta chains listed below, sequenced in a study of blood T cell repertoires in COVID-19. Data came from immunoSEQ multiplex PCR; TCRdb stores just in-frame clones and leaves some out. The repertoire consists of 68,000 or so clones, with 90% occurring once and the leading ten covering 0.52%. Source material: peripheral blood. The origin of the receptors is a man aged 50 to 60 with COVID-19, enrolled during active disease.

The chain combines TRBV6-2 or TRBV6-3 with TRBJ2-7; D gene ambiguous. The CDR3 runs to 14 residues. Trimming removed 2 bases at V and 4 bases at J, with 12 bases between. CDR1 is MNHEY, CDR2 SVGEGT, per germline. The CDR3 sequence: CASSYPLQRYEQYF. In DNA form, the CDR3 reads TGTGCCAGCAGTTACCCACTTCAGCGATACGAGCAGTACTTC.

The V call is TRBV12-3 or TRBV12-4, the J call TRBJ1-2, with a weak D call TRBD1 (6 bases). This CDR3 is built from 13 residues. Trimming pared 3 bases from V and 4 bases from J, leaving 9 bases between. The CDR3 region has the DNA TGTGCCAGCAGTTTGGGGGCCGGCTATGGCTACACCTTC. Protein: CASSLGAGYGYTF.

The CDR3 DNA follows: TGTGCCAGCAGTTCGGGACTCTCAACGGTTGAGCAGTTCTTC. Translated: CASSSGLSTVEQFF. The chain carries TRBV27 and TRBJ2-1, with D perhaps matching TRBD2 (6 bases). There are 14 residues in the CDR3. Germline-derived CDR1 and CDR2 are MNHEY and SMNVEV (reference sequence). V dropped 4 bases and J dropped 9 bases, with 16 bases sitting between them.

This clone was seen only a few times. The chain carries TRBV4-1 and TRBJ2-7; 8 bases agree with TRBD2. CDR1 MGHRA and CDR2 YSYEKL come from the germline V gene. V shed 0 bases, J shed 0 bases, and the junction held 7 bases outside the gene matches. The CDR3 covers 17 residues. The CDR3 loop reads CASSQDQAGGTSYEQYF. The CDR3 coding sequence is TGCGCCAGCAGCCAAGATCAGGCGGGAGGAACCTCCTACGAGCAGTACTTC.

This clone was observed a handful of times. The chain carries TRBV7-2 and TRBJ2-1; tentatively, D is TRBD1 (5 bases). This CDR3 comprises 15 residues. Germline-derived CDR1 and CDR2 are SGHTA and FQGNSA. Between the trimmed V and J ends, which lost 5 bases and 7 bases, there was a span of 18 bases. CDR3 coding DNA: TGTGCCAGCAGCCGTCGCAGCAGGGATGGAAATGAGCAGTTCTTC. Amino acids: CASSRRSRDGNEQFF.

The chain has TRBV7-8 and TRBJ2-4; D remains unclear. The germline V gene encodes CDR1 SGHVS and CDR2 FQNEAQ. The CDR3 contains 14 residues. V gave up 2 bases and J gave up 15 bases, with 20 bases separating them. The CDR3, as DNA: TGTGCCAGCAGCTTACCTACCCCCCCGACTCCGCTGTACTTC. Protein product: CASSLPTPPTPLYF.

This sequence joins TRBV3-1 (or the pseudogene TRBV3-2) and TRBJ1-4; the D is unclear. The CDR3 length is 17 residues. Trimming cost V 0 bases and J 11 bases, with 22 bases left between them. Germline V gives CDR1 LGHDT, CDR2 YNNKEL (reference sequence). CDR3 DNA sequence: TGTGCCAGCAGCCAAGACAGTTTACTCCTATTTCGGGGTAAACTGTTTTTT. This sequence encodes CASSQDSLLLFRGKLFF.